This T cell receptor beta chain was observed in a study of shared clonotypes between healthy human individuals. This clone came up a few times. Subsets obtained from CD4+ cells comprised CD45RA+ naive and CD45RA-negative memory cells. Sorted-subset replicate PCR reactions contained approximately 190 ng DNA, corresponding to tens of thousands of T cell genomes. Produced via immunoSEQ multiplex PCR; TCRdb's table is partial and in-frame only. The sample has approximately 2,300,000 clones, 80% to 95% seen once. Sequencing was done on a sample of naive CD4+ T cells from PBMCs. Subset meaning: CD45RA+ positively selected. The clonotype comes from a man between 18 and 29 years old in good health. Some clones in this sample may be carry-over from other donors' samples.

This chain's CDR3 is CASSLTRGGGDEAFF. CDR3 DNA: TGTGCCAGCAGTTTAACGAGAGGTGGGGGCGATGAAGCTTTCTTT. This chain connects TRBV28 to TRBJ1-1; maybe TRBD1 (6 bases). Germline assignment: CDR1 MDHEN and CDR2 SYDVKM. This CDR3 has 15 amino acids. The germline V and J ends were trimmed by 2 bases and 7 bases, with 17 bases remaining between them.